This T cell receptor (beta chain) came from a study of T cell changes during pregnancy in multiple sclerosis. Libraries were prepared by immunoSEQ multiplex PCR; TCRdb keeps only in-frame clonotypes and omits some of them. The sample gives tens of thousands of clones, around 92% of which show up once; 1.5% to 2% is in the top ten. This clonotype was obtained from a female donor in good health, enrolled as a control in a pregnancy study. The sample consisted of peripheral blood, taken after pregnancy.

CDR3 sequence (DNA): TGTGCCAGTAGTATATCCAGGACAGCAACTAATGAAAAACTGTTTTTT. This gives the protein CASSISRTATNEKLFF. The chain is built from TRBV19 and TRBJ1-4, with D possibly TRBD1 on 6 matching bases. This CDR3 contains 16 residues. The V gene's germline CDR1 is LNHDA and CDR2 SQIVND (reference sequence). V was pared by 2 bases and J by 0 bases, with 10 bases between.